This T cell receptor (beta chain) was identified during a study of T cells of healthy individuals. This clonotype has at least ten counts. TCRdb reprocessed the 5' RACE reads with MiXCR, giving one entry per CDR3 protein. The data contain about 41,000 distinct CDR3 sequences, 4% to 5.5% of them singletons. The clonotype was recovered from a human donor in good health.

The CDR3 here is CASSLQGTGEQYF. The CDR3 DNA sequence: TGTGCCAGCAGCTTACAGGGAACGGGCGAGCAGTACTTC. The rearrangement joins TRBV6-5 to TRBJ2-7; the D gene is possibly TRBD1 (6 bases). The CDR3 is 13 residues long. Germline CDR1 MNHEY, CDR2 SVGAGI. V was pared by 6 bases and J by 6 bases, with 15 bases between.